The 27 T cell receptor beta chains given below trace back to one sample, sequenced in a study of shared clonotypes between healthy human individuals (dated by TCRdb to the early 2020s). For the CD8 naive samples, CD45RO-negative cells were positively selected for CCR7, yielding a CD45RA+CCR7+ population from which TemRA cells were excluded. The method was the immunoSEQ multiplex PCR assay. TCRdb provides this immuneACCESS table in a form limited to in-frame rearrangements. Some clones are lacking; in checked studies, under half of them reflect an unresolved V gene, and why the rest are absent is not known. In all, the sample holds under 2,000,000 clones, and about 94% of those were seen once. The top ten clonotypes cover 1% to 1.5% of the sample. Sequenced: naive CD8+ T cells sorted from blood. The sample's cell subset or site label, in plain terms: CD45RA+CCR7+. The receptors here all came from a man between 18 and 29 years old in good health.

V gene TRBV9 combines with J gene TRBJ1-2, with 12 bases lining up with TRBD1. CDR3 length: 19 residues. Losses at the gene ends were 0 bases for V and 5 bases for J; bases not matched to a gene: 14. Germline V lookup: CDR1 SGDLS, CDR2 YYNGEE. Here the CDR3 reads CASSVAVLAGTGGRYGYTF. Here the CDR3 DNA reads TGTGCCAGCAGCGTAGCGGTATTAGCCGGGACAGGGGGCAGGTATGGCTACACCTTC.

This clone was recorded only once. Other nucleotide sequences from this sample produce the same CDR3. The genes are TRBV9 and TRBJ2-3, with D unresolved. CDR3 size: 13 residues. Germline values: CDR1 SGDLS, CDR2 YYNGEE. V lost 4 bases to trimming and J lost 3 bases, with 9 bases between them. For the CDR3, the DNA is TGTGCCAGCAGCACAACCGGGACAGATACGCAGTATTTT. Translation gives CASSTTGTDTQYF.

This clone was counted only a few times. The chain joins TRBV14 to TRBJ1-6; 8 positions agree with TRBD1. The CDR3 totals 17 residues. The V and J ends lost 4 bases and 6 bases, in that order; junction bases with no gene match: 11. Per germline, CDR1 SGHDN and CDR2 FVKESK. The CDR3 protein is CASSLGGTGIFNSPLHF. CDR3 nucleotide sequence: TGTGCCAGCAGCCTTGGCGGGACAGGCATTTTTAATTCACCCCTCCACTTT.

The chain recombines TRBV6-5 with TRBJ1-1, with a weak D call TRBD1 (5 bases). CDR3 length equals 15 residues. The germline gives CDR1 MNHEY, CDR2 SVGAGI. Trimming removed 2 bases at V and 0 bases at J, with 10 bases between. The CDR3 is CASSYGTALNTEAFF. CDR3 nucleotide sequence: TGTGCCAGCAGTTACGGGACGGCGTTGAACACTGAAGCTTTCTTT.

The chain links TRBV4-1 to TRBJ2-7, with 7 bases aligning to TRBD1. This CDR3 contains 17 residues. CDR1 and CDR2 (germline): MGHRA, YSYEKL. V gave up 3 bases and J gave up 7 bases; unmatched junction bases: 18. CDR3 sequence (DNA): TGCGCCAGCAGCCATCGGCTAGGGGGCGCCCAATCCTGGGAGCAGTACTTC. Translation: CASSHRLGGAQSWEQYF.

V and J are TRBV7-6 and TRBJ1-1, with D uncertain. Trimming took 0 bases from V and 6 from J, leaving 14 bases between them. The V gene's germline CDR1 is SGHVS and CDR2 FNYEAQ. The CDR3 is 15 residues long. CDR3 sequence (DNA): TGTGCCAGCAGCTTAGCGGACCCGAGTGGCCCTGAAGCTTTCTTT. It specifies CASSLADPSGPEAFF.

J is TRBJ2-5 and V is TRBV2; 9 bases match TRBD2. CDR1 and CDR2 from the germline V gene are SNHLY and FYNNEI. V lost 10 bases to trimming and J lost 3 bases; unmatched junction nucleotides: 15. The CDR3 is made up of 16 amino acids. The CDR3 DNA is TGTGCCAATAAAGGGTTCCCCTTAGCGGGGGAAGAGACCCAGTACTTC. Translation gives CANKGFPLAGEETQYF.

The CDR3 nucleotides are TGTGCCATCAGCCCTGACGAGGTTGAGACCCAGTACTTC. Amino acid sequence: CAISPDEVETQYF. The rearrangement links TRBV10-3 to TRBJ2-5; D gene uncertain. CDR1 and CDR2 (germline): ENHRY, SYGVKD. The CDR3 runs 13 residues. Trimming removed 6 bases from V and 5 bases from J, with 13 bases in between.

The rearrangement uses TRBV28 and TRBJ2-6; 7 nucleotides align to TRBD2. Germline V CDR1 and CDR2: MDHEN, SYDVKM. The CDR3 is made up of 16 amino acids. With V trimmed by 3 bases and J by 3 bases, 5 bases remained unmatched. The CDR3 protein is CASSLVGEGGANVLTF. CDR3 DNA sequence: TGTGCCAGCAGTTTGGTAGGGGAGGGTGGGGCCAACGTCCTGACTTTC.

This clone was observed a handful of times. The rearrangement joins TRBV30 to TRBJ1-1; D ambiguous. Germline values: CDR1 GTSNPN, CDR2 SVGIG (reference sequence). V was trimmed by 4 bases and J by 4 bases, leaving 10 bases between them. The CDR3 extends over 12 amino acids. Written as DNA, the CDR3 is TGTGCCTGGATGCGGGGTGGCACTGAAGCTTTCTTT. Residues: CAWMRGGTEAFF.

V is TRBV14 and J is TRBJ1-6; 7 nucleotides match TRBD1. Per the germline V gene, CDR1 is SGHDN and CDR2 is FVKESK. With V trimmed by 3 bases and J by 4 bases, 12 bases remained unmatched. The CDR3 is made up of 18 amino acids. CDR3 sequence (DNA): TGTGCCAGCAGCCACTCCCCCGCGGGACAGTATTATAATTCACCCCTCCACTTT. It codes for CASSHSPAGQYYNSPLHF.

The chain joins TRBV5-6 to TRBJ2-5; no clear D. The length of the CDR3 is 14 residues. V shed 2 bases and J shed 6 bases, with 14 bases lying between them. Germline CDR1 and CDR2: SGHDT and YYEEEE. Here the CDR3 reads CASSFDVAGQTQYF. The CDR3, as DNA: TGTGCCAGCAGCTTCGATGTGGCAGGACAGACCCAGTACTTC.

This chain uses TRBV28 with TRBJ2-1; possibly TRBD1 for D (6 bases). Germline values: CDR1 MDHEN, CDR2 SYDVKM. The V and J ends lost 8 bases and 8 bases respectively, with 19 bases between them. CDR3 size: 14 residues. CDR3 in amino acids: CASRWTATGDEQFF. The CDR3 DNA reads as TGTGCCAGCCGTTGGACAGCTACAGGCGATGAGCAGTTCTTC.

The chain uses TRBV13 and TRBJ2-7; D is tentatively TRBD1 or TRBD2 (5 bases each). The CDR3 runs to 15 residues. Germline values: CDR1 PRHDT, CDR2 FYEKMQ (reference sequence). V lost 5 bases, J lost 1 base, and 15 bases lay in between. DNA of the CDR3: TGTGCCAGCAGCCGATTAGGGGACGGTTCCTACGAGCAGTACTTC. Its protein product is CASSRLGDGSYEQYF. The full variable domain, rest sourced from reference TRBV13 and TRBJ2-7, is AAGVIQSPRHLIKEKRETATLKCYPIPRHDTVYWYQQGPGQDPQFLISFYEKMQSDKGSIPDRFSAQQFSDYHSELNMSSLELGDSALYFCASSRLGDGSYEQYFGPGTRLTVT.

V and J are TRBV29-1 and TRBJ1-2; TRBD1 is a possible D gene (5 bases). Trimming left V 3 bases short and J 7 bases short, with 12 bases between. The CDR3 totals 12 residues. The germline V gene encodes CDR1 SQVTM and CDR2 ANQGSEA. The CDR3 is CSVDGGEGGYTF. The CDR3 DNA is TGCAGCGTTGACGGAGGGGAAGGTGGCTACACCTTC.

This clone was counted between two and nine times. V and J are TRBV6-4 and TRBJ2-2; 7 bases line up with TRBD2. The CDR3 runs 14 residues. Germline CDR1 MRHNA, CDR2 SNTAGT. V lost 6 bases and J lost 1; bases outside the gene matches: 2. CDR3 sequence: CASRAGMNTGELFF. The CDR3 nucleotides read TGTGCCAGCAGAGCGGGGATGAACACCGGGGAGCTGTTTTTT.

The rearrangement uses TRBV10-2 and TRBJ2-3; 10 positions agree with TRBD2. J lost 0 bases, V lost 5 bases, and 8 bases had no gene match. Germline values: CDR1 WSHSY, CDR2 SAAADI. The CDR3 has 17 amino acids. The CDR3 spells CASSWTSGGDSTDTQYF. CDR3 sequence (DNA): TGCGCCAGCAGTTGGACTAGCGGAGGGGATAGCACAGATACGCAGTATTTT.

V and J are TRBV9 and TRBJ2-7, with 8 bases that match TRBD1. Trimming took 2 bases from V and 5 from J; bases not matched to a gene: 9. This CDR3 spans 15 amino acids. The V gene's germline CDR1 is SGDLS and CDR2 YYNGEE. The CDR3 sequence: CASSVTGQGTDEQYF. Written as DNA, the CDR3 is TGTGCCAGCAGCGTTACTGGACAGGGTACCGACGAGCAGTACTTC.

The chain has TRBV7-2 and TRBJ1-3, with D unresolved. This CDR3 contains 16 residues. Germline CDR1 SGHTA, CDR2 FQGNSA. V lost 1 base, J lost 3 bases, and 13 bases lay in between. CDR3 protein: CASSLVLAGGGNTIYF. The CDR3, as DNA: TGTGCCAGCAGCTTAGTATTGGCAGGCGGTGGAAACACCATATATTTT.

This chain joins TRBV10-3 and TRBJ2-4, with TRBD2 identical over 7 bases. The CDR3 has 16 residues. The V gene's germline CDR1 is ENHRY and CDR2 SYGVKD. J was trimmed by 9 bases and V by 3 bases; bases with no gene match: 14. CDR3 amino acids: CAISELAERGQSIQYF. As DNA, the CDR3 is TGTGCCATCAGTGAATTGGCCGAGCGGGGCCAAAGCATTCAGTACTTC.

Comments on this clone: One junction end disagrees with the germline gene, perhaps due to a read error. The V and J genes are TRBV7-7 and TRBJ2-5; 7 bases align to TRBD1. The CDR3 runs 19 residues. Germline loops: CDR1 SSHAT, CDR2 FNYEAQ (reference sequence). The CDR3 protein is CASSSPRGWGQGGQETQYF. In nucleotides, the CDR3 is TGTGCTAGCAGCTCCCCCAGGGGGTGGGGTCAAGGGGGCCAAGAGACCCAGTACTTC.

The V call is TRBV4-1, the J call TRBJ2-3, with D unclear. This CDR3 spans 15 amino acids. Per germline, CDR1 MGHRA and CDR2 YSYEKL. V lost 1 base, J lost 4 bases, and 12 bases lay in between. CDR3 amino acids: CASSQVPGSSDTQYF. The CDR3 DNA reads as TGCGCCAGCAGCCAAGTTCCGGGTTCGTCAGATACGCAGTATTTT.

This sequence joins TRBV19 and TRBJ2-7; tentatively, D is TRBD1 or TRBD2 (5 bases each). Germline V gives CDR1 LNHDA, CDR2 SQIVND (reference sequence). The CDR3 extends over 15 amino acids. V gave up 8 bases and J gave up 2 bases, with 19 bases separating them. DNA of the CDR3: TGTGCCAGTTCCCCCCTTATGGGGGAAACCTACGAGCAGTACTTC. The encoded protein is CASSPLMGETYEQYF.

The chain has TRBV9 and TRBJ2-2; D is unresolved. CDR3 length: 13 amino acids. The germline V gene has CDR1 SGDLS and CDR2 YYNGEE. Trimming took 1 base from V and 6 from J, leaving 7 bases between them. This CDR3 is CASSVPTAGELFF. CDR3 sequence (DNA): TGTGCCAGCAGCGTACCTACGGCCGGGGAGCTGTTTTTT.

The V call is TRBV25-1, the J call TRBJ2-3, with 11 bases that match TRBD1. The CDR3 has 15 amino acids. CDR1 and CDR2 (germline): MGHDK, SYGVNS. Unmatched junction bases numbered 4, after V lost 3 bases and J lost 5 bases. CDR3 amino acids: CASSDGQGAGDTQYF. CDR3 DNA: TGTGCCAGCAGTGATGGACAGGGGGCAGGAGATACGCAGTATTTT. The full variable domain, completed using reference TRBV25-1 and TRBJ2-3, is EADIYQTPRYLVIGTGKKITLECSQTMGHDKMYWYQQDPGMELHLIHYSYGVNSTEKGDLSSESTVSRIRTEHFPLTLESARPSHTSQYLCASSDGQGAGDTQYFGPGTRLTVL.

The chain uses TRBV5-5 and TRBJ1-1; TRBD1 matches at 12 bases. V dropped 4 bases and J dropped 7; count of bases not matched to a gene: 5. The germline gives CDR1 SGHKS, CDR2 YYEKEE (reference sequence). The CDR3 loop spans 14 amino acids. The CDR3, as DNA: TGTGCCAGCAGCCCCGGGACAGGGGGCATTGAAGCTTTCTTT. It translates to CASSPGTGGIEAFF.

A note on this clone: Mismatch with germline at one junction end may stem from a read error. J is TRBJ2-7 and V is TRBV5-1; possible D gene TRBD1, 5 bases. This CDR3 is 15 amino acids long. Looked up from germline, CDR1 is SGHRS and CDR2 is YFSETQ. The CDR3 loop is CASRLDFDSSYEQYF. CDR3 DNA: TGCGCCAGCAGATTGGATTTTGACAGTTCCTACGAGCAGTACTTC.